This TCR beta chain was captured in a study of OX40 agonist ivuxolimab in advanced cancers. Study-wide context: Cohort: roughly 80% men, mean age around 55, aged roughly 23 to 90.

Study results and caveats: Patients with a partial response at 0.1-3.0 mg/kg had among the lowest clonal expansion.

Turning to this clone: Its antigen is unidentified.

With 3 bases removed from V and 5 bases from J, the gap between germline ends came to 7 bases. CDR3 length equals 12 residues. Germline values: CDR1 SEHNR, CDR2 FQNEAQ (reference sequence). TCRdb's copy holds only in-frame clones and misses some; the assay was immunoSEQ multiplex PCR. Of about 64,000 clones listed, 84% are singletons. The source was CD4+ or CD8+ T cells sorted from blood, collected in a trial of the OX40 agonist ivuxolimab. This sequence originates from an adult with an advanced solid tumor such as melanoma, head and neck, liver or kidney cancer. V gene TRBV7-9 combines with J gene TRBJ2-5, with D hard to call. The CDR3 region has the DNA TGTGCCAGCAGCTTCTCTTGGGAGACCCAGTACTTC. Its translation is CASSFSWETQYF.